This T cell receptor (beta chain) is from a study of OX40 agonist ivuxolimab in advanced cancers. Whole-study context: Patients were infused with ivuxolimab every 2 weeks at 0.01 to 10 mg/kg.

On this clone: Its antigen is as yet unknown.

With V trimmed by 4 bases and J by 1 base, 16 bases remained unmatched. CDR1 and CDR2 (germline): MGHRA, YSYEKL. There are 18 residues in the CDR3. Study-wide findings and caveats: Expanded peripheral T cells had an undetermined antigen specificity. CD4+ and CD8+ T cells in blood underwent clonal expansion by week 6 at 0.1 to 3.0 mg/kg.

Clones were sequenced by immunoSEQ multiplex PCR, and TCRdb holds only the in-frame ones, with some missing. The sample contains about 77,000 clones, approximately 90% of which appear only once. The sequence was collected from an adult with an advanced solid tumor such as melanoma, head and neck, liver or kidney cancer. The chain combines TRBV4-1 with TRBJ2-7, with 7 nucleotides matching TRBD1. The specimen was CD4+ or CD8+ T cells sorted from blood, collected in a trial of the OX40 agonist ivuxolimab. CDR3 sequence reads: CASSPELRRTGTSYEQYF. The CDR3 region has the DNA TGCGCCAGCAGCCCAGAACTTCGGAGGACAGGTACTTCCTACGAGCAGTACTTC.